This section outlines one T cell receptor (beta chain) sequence together with its context. Its antigen is unidentified. There are 14 residues in the CDR3. CDR1 is SNHLY, CDR2 FYNNEI, per germline. V was shortened by 6 bases and J by 2 bases, with 12 bases between the two germline ends. Several immunoSEQ plates received, in even portions, the genomic DNA of each subset. As handled by the study authors: Owing to the provision of junction-only sequences devoid of quality scores by immunoSEQ, filtering differed. Generated by immunoSEQ multiplex PCR, the TCRdb table keeps only in-frame clones and is missing some. The D gene and trimming were derived from the DNA, and the V and J assignments and clone size from that table. The sample records 450,000 to 500,000 clones, about 72% being singletons. The data originate from a study of shared clonotypes between healthy human individuals. Broader study findings: Sampling included only blood; tissue repertoires likely differ.

The V call is TRBV2, the J call TRBJ2-3; the D gene is possibly TRBD2 (5 bases). The source is a woman aged 40-49 years in good health. Some clones in this sample may be carry-over from other donors' samples. Input material: PBMCs. CDR3 sequence: CASSRGYVTDTQYF. The CDR3 nucleotides are TGTGCCAGCAGCCGCGGGTACGTCACAGATACGCAGTATTTT.